This T cell receptor (beta chain) stems from a study of Graves' ophthalmopathy and Graves' hyperthyroidism. Study-wide points: Blood also harbored most expanded thyroid clonotypes above 0.001 frequency.

Active ophthalmopathy (CAS at least 3, NOSPECS at least 4), lasting under 3 months. V lost 4 bases and J lost 4, with 4 bases in between. The CDR3 covers 10 residues. Germline CDR1 and CDR2: SQVTM and ANQGSEA. TCR beta CDR3 regions were amplified from RNA transcripts. First-round RT-PCR with HTBI primers preceded a second-round multiplex PCR. TCRdb ran MiXCR on the multiplex PCR reads and lists one entry per CDR3 protein. This table holds a few hundred thousand distinct CDR3 sequences, roughly 15% found once. In this sample, this clonotype turned up many times. The antigen is not known. V is TRBV29-1 and J is TRBJ1-1; D is undetermined. The specimen was peripheral blood. This TCR was recovered from an adult man with Graves' ophthalmopathy. DNA of the CDR3: TGCAGCGTTGTGGGCACTGAAGCTTTCTTT. It yields the protein CSVVGTEAFF.